The present T cell receptor beta chain was sequenced within a study of cytomegalovirus exposure and HLA in healthy donors. At the level of the study: Out of around 360 genotyped donors, roughly 80% belonged to the Caucasian-associated ancestry cluster.

This clone was found a few times. Its antigen is unknown. Findings of the study overall: The study put roughly 160 TCR beta chains on its list as cytomegalovirus-associated.

PCR employed 60 Vbeta and 13 Jbeta primers. TCRdb keeps only in-frame clones here, not all; method: immunoSEQ multiplex PCR. The table records about 130,000 clones, more than 9% of them present only once. The length of the CDR3 is 12 residues. After removal of 10 bases from V and 5 bases from J, the junction contained 4 bases not matched to a gene. Germline-derived CDR1 and CDR2 are SGHVS and FNYEAQ. The source material was PBMCs. The origin of this receptor is a woman younger than 30 in good health and CMV-seropositive. This chain connects TRBV7-6 to TRBJ2-2; 7 bases match TRBD2. CDR3 nucleotides: TGTGCCACTATTAGCGGGACCGGGGAGCTGTTTTTT. Protein product: CATISGTGELFF.